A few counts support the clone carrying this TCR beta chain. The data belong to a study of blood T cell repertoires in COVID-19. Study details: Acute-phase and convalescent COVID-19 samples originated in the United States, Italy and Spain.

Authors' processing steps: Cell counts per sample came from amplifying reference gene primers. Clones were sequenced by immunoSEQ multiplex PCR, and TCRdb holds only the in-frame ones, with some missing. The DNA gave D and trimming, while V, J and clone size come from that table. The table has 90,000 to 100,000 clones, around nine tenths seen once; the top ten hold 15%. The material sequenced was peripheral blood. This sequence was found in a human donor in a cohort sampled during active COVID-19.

The CDR3 nucleotides read TGTGCCAGCAGCTTATCCCCGGGAGAGAACTACAATGAGCAGTTCTTC. Protein product: CASSLSPGENYNEQFF. The gene calls are TRBV7-3 and TRBJ2-1, with D possibly matching TRBD2 (6 bases). The germline CDR1 and CDR2 sequences are SGHTA and FQGTGA. This CDR3 region has 16 residues. V was clipped by 2 bases and J by 3 bases, with 14 bases between them.